A single sample gave rise to the 12 T cell receptor beta chains below, sequenced in a study of post-analysis software for immune sequencing data. Carried by the TCR beta cDNA libraries were unique molecular identifiers. TCRdb called the PCR reads again in MiXCR, with one record for every CDR3 protein. Of 800,000 to 950,000 distinct CDR3 sequences listed, around 53% are singletons. Their target antigens are unknown. Study-wide points: Four or five TRBV segments (TRBV5-6, TRBV5-1 and TRBV20-1 among them) occurred more frequently in patients than in controls.

Sequenced: blood. Receptor source: a girl aged 10 to 17 with multiple sclerosis.

This clonotype was observed a handful of times. The V gene is TRBV10-3, the J gene TRBJ2-7, with 10 positions matching TRBD1. Germline CDR1 reads ENHRY; CDR2 reads SYGVKD. CDR3 length: 14 residues. Trimming took 6 bases from V and 3 from J; bases not matched to a gene: 5. The CDR3 region is CAIRAGTGVYEQYF. CDR3 DNA sequence: TGTGCCATCAGGGCTGGGACAGGGGTCTACGAGCAGTACTTC.

This clonotype was seen a few times. This chain joins TRBV20-1 and TRBJ1-1; D is ambiguous. The CDR3 spans 15 residues. Germline assignment: CDR1 DFQATT and CDR2 SNEGSKA (reference sequence). V lost 0 bases and J 1 base, leaving 12 bases between the germline ends. The CDR3 region is CSARDGRTANTEAFF. The CDR3 nucleotides are TGCAGTGCTAGAGATGGAAGGACGGCGAACACTGAAGCTTTCTTT.

V is TRBV5-1 and J is TRBJ2-3, with 14 bases lining up with TRBD2. Germline assignment: CDR1 SGHRS and CDR2 YFSETQ. CDR3 length: 17 residues. J lost 6 bases, V lost 4 bases, and 10 bases had no gene match. CDR3 residues: CASSALTSGRARDTQYF. The CDR3 DNA sequence: TGCGCCAGCAGCGCTCTGACTAGCGGGAGGGCCCGGGATACGCAGTATTTT.

In the case of this clonotype: A junction boundary mismatches the germline segment, possibly from a read error. V usage is TRBV12-3 or TRBV12-4 and J usage is TRBJ2-3, with D unresolved. The CDR3 is made up of 12 amino acids. The DNA for the CDR3 is TGTGCCAGCAGTCCAAGCACAGATGCGCAGTATTTT. Translating gives CASSPSTDAQYF.

The chain combines TRBV12-3 or TRBV12-4 with TRBJ2-1; a possible D gene is TRBD2 (6 bases). This CDR3 has 13 residues. Trimming left V 6 bases short and J 8 bases short, with 14 bases between. The CDR3 sequence is CASSLLEGDEQFF. The DNA of the CDR3 is TGTGCCAGCAGCCTACTGGAGGGTGATGAGCAGTTCTTC.

V is TRBV14 and J is TRBJ2-7; tentatively, D is TRBD2 (6 bases). V was pared by 0 bases and J by 0 bases, with 12 bases between. Germline values: CDR1 SGHDN, CDR2 FVKESK. The CDR3 runs 16 residues. As DNA, the CDR3 is TGTGCCAGCAGCCAAGATCGAGGAGGGAGCTCCTACGAGCAGTACTTC. Protein sequence: CASSQDRGGSSYEQYF.

The chain couples TRBV20-1 to TRBJ2-7, with 10 bases fitting TRBD2. The V segment lost 0 bases and the J segment 2 bases; nucleotides outside the gene matches: 4. Germline CDR1 and CDR2: DFQATT and SNEGSKA (reference sequence). The CDR3 is made up of 15 amino acids. CDR3 sequence reads: CSARDPGTSAYEQYF. The CDR3 coding sequence is TGCAGTGCTAGAGACCCCGGGACTAGCGCCTACGAGCAGTACTTC.

Here the CDR3 reads CASSLASVGADEQYF. DNA of the CDR3: TGCGCCAGCAGCTTGGCCTCGGTAGGCGCCGACGAGCAGTACTTC. The chain joins TRBV5-1 to TRBJ2-7; D call uncertain. The CDR3 sequence is 15 residues long. The V and J ends lost 0 bases and 5 bases respectively, with 15 bases between them. CDR1 SGHRS and CDR2 YFSETQ come from the germline V gene. Drawing the rest from reference TRBV5-1 and TRBJ2-7, the complete variable domain is KAGVTQTPRYLIKTRGQQVTLSCSPISGHRSVSWYQQTPGQGLQFLFEYFSETQRNKGNFPGRFSGRQFSNSRSEMNVSTLELGDSALYLCASSLASVGADEQYFGPGTRLTVT.

The CDR3 here is CASSRGGTADGYTF. The CDR3 DNA follows: TGTGCCAGCAGCCGAGGGGGGACCGCTGATGGCTACACCTTC. The rearrangement joins TRBV12-3 or TRBV12-4 to TRBJ1-2, with D possibly being TRBD1 (6 bases). CDR3 length equals 14 residues. V was cut by 6 bases and J by 6 bases, with 17 bases left in between.

The chain uses TRBV20-1 and TRBJ1-1; no reliable D call. With 0 bases removed from V and 1 base from J, the gap between germline ends came to 12 bases. The CDR3 is 15 residues long. Germline CDR1 is DFQATT and CDR2 is SNEGSKA (reference sequence). This CDR3 is CSARDIGRRNTEAFF. Here the CDR3 DNA reads TGCAGTGCTAGAGATATTGGCCGCCGGAACACTGAAGCTTTCTTT.

This clonotype has only a few counts. The J gene is TRBJ2-3, the V gene TRBV5-1, with D maybe TRBD2 (5 bases). The V end was cut by 1 base, the J end by 3 bases, with 9 bases between. Per the germline V gene, CDR1 is SGHRS and CDR2 is YFSETQ. CDR3 length: 14 residues. The CDR3 DNA is TGCGCCAGCAGCTTGACTCGGGGAACAGATACGCAGTATTTT. Residues: CASSLTRGTDTQYF.

The V and J genes are TRBV4-1 and TRBJ1-5; D unclear. CDR1 and CDR2 from the germline V gene are MGHRA and YSYEKL. The CDR3 consists of 14 residues. Trimming stripped 8 bases from V and 0 bases from J, with 11 bases between. The CDR3 bases are TGCGCCAGCCGGGAGATGGGTAGCAATCAGCCCCAGCATTTT. Its translation is CASREMGSNQPQHF.